Listed below are T cell receptor beta chains from one sample, sequenced in a study of early T cells in non-severe SARS-CoV-2 infection. A single record per CDR3 protein comes from TCRdb applying MiXCR to the 5' RACE reads. The sample records about 19,000 distinct CDR3 sequences, approximately 4.4% being singletons. Sequencing used whole blood. These receptors originate from an adult who was a healthcare worker with PCR-confirmed SARS-CoV-2 infection or an uninfected control (not recorded which). Both conserved end residues are part of each CDR3. The order of the fields is J gene, clone size, D gene, V gene, CDR3 protein, CDR3 DNA. D genes are given only for firm matches. Clone sizes are given selectively: once, few, many, or a class where the clone is expanded.

j_gene: TRBJ2-7
abundance: many
d_gene: .
v_gene: TRBV12-3/TRBV12-4
CDR3aa: CASSLGTSYEQYF
CDR3nt: TGTGCCAGCAGTTTGGGCACTTCCTACGAGCAGTACTTC

j_gene: TRBJ1-5
abundance: medium-sized
d_gene: TRBD1
v_gene: TRBV12-3/TRBV12-4
CDR3aa: CASTGQGLNQPQHF
CDR3nt: TGTGCCAGCACCGGACAGGGCCTCAATCAGCCCCAGCATTTT

j_gene: TRBJ2-5
abundance: few
d_gene: TRBD2
v_gene: TRBV7-9
CDR3aa: CASVLSGGYGETQYF
CDR3nt: TGTGCCAGCGTTCTTAGCGGGGGCTATGGGGAGACCCAGTACTTC

j_gene: TRBJ2-2
abundance: few
d_gene: TRBD2
v_gene: TRBV10-1
CDR3aa: CASSEWGLASGTGELFF
CDR3nt: TGCGCCAGCAGTGAGTGGGGACTAGCGAGTGGCACCGGGGAGCTGTTTTTT

j_gene: TRBJ2-5
abundance: many
d_gene: .
v_gene: TRBV7-2
CDR3aa: CASSPGLETQYF
CDR3nt: TGTGCCAGCAGCCCGGGCCTAGAGACCCAGTACTTC

j_gene: TRBJ2-6
abundance: many
d_gene: .
v_gene: TRBV12-3/TRBV12-4
CDR3aa: CASSSPWPFVPSGANVLTF
CDR3nt: TGTGCCAGCAGTTCCCCGTGGCCCTTTGTCCCGTCTGGGGCCAACGTCCTGACTTTC

j_gene: TRBJ2-1
abundance: many
d_gene: .
v_gene: TRBV20-1
CDR3aa: CSARGRETSYNEQFF
CDR3nt: TGCAGTGCTAGAGGCAGGGAGACTTCCTACAATGAGCAGTTCTTC

j_gene: TRBJ1-1
abundance: .
d_gene: .
v_gene: TRBV29-1
CDR3aa: CSARDNMNTEAFF
CDR3nt: TGCAGCGCTCGGGACAACATGAACACTGAAGCTTTCTTT

j_gene: TRBJ1-5
abundance: many
d_gene: TRBD1
v_gene: TRBV29-1
CDR3aa: CSVEETGTANQPQHF
CDR3nt: TGCAGCGTTGAAGAGACAGGGACGGCCAATCAGCCCCAGCATTTT

j_gene: TRBJ2-5
abundance: few
d_gene: .
v_gene: TRBV7-9
CDR3aa: CASSEDRGYQETQYF
CDR3nt: TGTGCCAGCAGCGAGGACCGGGGGTACCAAGAGACCCAGTACTTC

j_gene: TRBJ2-1
abundance: many
d_gene: .
v_gene: TRBV4-2
CDR3aa: CASSQEMGDVNEQFF
CDR3nt: TGTGCCAGCAGCCAAGAAATGGGGGATGTGAATGAGCAGTTCTTC

j_gene: TRBJ1-1
abundance: many
d_gene: .
v_gene: TRBV7-9
CDR3aa: CASSLGGWTEAFF
CDR3nt: TGTGCCAGCAGCTTAGGGGGTTGGACTGAAGCTTTCTTT

j_gene: TRBJ1-2
abundance: many
d_gene: .
v_gene: TRBV19
CDR3aa: CASSIPLGRGYGYTF
CDR3nt: TGTGCCAGTAGTATACCCCTGGGACGCGGCTATGGCTACACCTTC

j_gene: TRBJ2-7
abundance: few
d_gene: TRBD1
v_gene: TRBV7-9
CDR3aa: CASSSDRGYSYEQYF
CDR3nt: TGTGCCAGCAGTTCCGACAGGGGGTACTCCTACGAGCAGTACTTC

j_gene: TRBJ1-4
abundance: many
d_gene: .
v_gene: TRBV29-1
CDR3aa: CSIQTGTVGEKLFF
CDR3nt: TGCAGCATCCAAACAGGGACGGTCGGAGAAAAACTGTTTTTT

j_gene: TRBJ2-5
abundance: many
d_gene: TRBD1
v_gene: TRBV29-1
CDR3aa: CSAWTGAQETQYF
CDR3nt: TGCAGCGCCTGGACAGGGGCCCAAGAGACCCAGTACTTC

j_gene: TRBJ2-4
abundance: many
d_gene: .
v_gene: TRBV6-2/TRBV6-3
CDR3aa: CASSPEAAQNIQYF
CDR3nt: TGTGCCAGCAGCCCCGAAGCGGCCCAAAACATTCAGTACTTC

j_gene: TRBJ1-6
abundance: many
d_gene: .
v_gene: TRBV30
CDR3aa: CAWSVERYSPLHF
CDR3nt: TGTGCCTGGAGTGTGGAGCGGTATTCACCCCTCCACTTT

j_gene: TRBJ2-3
abundance: many
d_gene: .
v_gene: TRBV6-5
CDR3aa: CASSTGARVGDTQYF
CDR3nt: TGTGCCAGCAGTACGGGGGCTAGGGTTGGAGATACGCAGTATTTT

j_gene: TRBJ1-2
abundance: few
d_gene: .
v_gene: TRBV20-1
CDR3aa: CSANPNYGYTF
CDR3nt: TGCAGTGCAAACCCTAACTATGGCTACACCTTC

j_gene: TRBJ1-3
abundance: .
d_gene: .
v_gene: TRBV4-2
CDR3aa: CASSQVPGNTIYF
CDR3nt: TGTGCCAGCAGCCAAGTGCCGGGAAACACCATATATTTT